What follows describes a single T cell receptor beta chain. The data derive from a study of blood T cell repertoires in COVID-19. TCRdb's table, derived via immunoSEQ multiplex PCR, lists solely in-frame clones and lacks some. The sample consists of tens of thousands of clones, about 83% of them appearing once. The CDR3 is 16 amino acids. Trimming cost V 7 bases and J 4 bases; bases outside gene matches: 12. Germline CDR1 reads ENHRY; CDR2 reads SYGVKD. The sample was peripheral blood. The chain is built from TRBV10-3 and TRBJ2-1, with 8 bases identical to TRBD1. This TCR was recovered from a human donor in a cohort sampled during active COVID-19. For the CDR3, the DNA is TGTGCCATCAATGATCCGGGACAGGTCATGTACAATGAGCAGTTCTTC. Protein: CAINDPGQVMYNEQFF.